This T cell receptor beta chain was recorded in a study of long-term antiretroviral therapy in people with HIV. The V end lost 3 bases, the J end lost 2 bases, and 8 bases lay between the germline ends. This CDR3 spans 13 amino acids. CDR1 and CDR2 from the germline V gene are MDHEN and SYDVKM. There was at least one pre-ART PBMC sample for each donor, plus at least two post-ART PBMC samples. Survey-level immunoSEQ v3.0 assays were run. Using immunoSEQ multiplex PCR, the repertoire was profiled, and TCRdb retains in-frame clones only, with some absent. The sample lists about 35,000 clones, 75% to 90% occurring once.

The sequenced sample was unsorted PBMCs, obtained 1 year after starting antiretroviral therapy. The rearrangement joins TRBV28 to TRBJ2-7; D is uncertain. The source is a man younger than 35 with HIV. The DNA of the CDR3 is TGTGCCAGCAGTTTTACGGTTACCTACGAGCAGTACTTC. This translates into CASSFTVTYEQYF.